This TCR beta chain was recorded in a study of shared clonotypes between healthy human individuals. The repertoire was sequenced with immunoSEQ multiplex PCR; TCRdb's copy has only in-frame clones and lacks some. The repertoire holds almost 700,000 clones, with approximately 90% as singletons. CD8 cells classed as naive were CD45RO-negative and positively selected for CCR7, excluding terminally differentiated effector memory CD45RA+ cells. All donors were healthy HIV-negative adults lacking recent acute infections or vaccinations. This CDR3 spans 13 amino acids. Trimming cost V 7 bases and J 2 bases; bases outside gene matches: 7. The germline V gene has CDR1 SQVTM and CDR2 ANQGSEA.

The TCR was taken from a young man in good health. The sequenced sample consisted of naive CD8+ T cells sorted from blood. The chain couples TRBV29-1 to TRBJ1-2, with 7 bases aligning to TRBD1. Here the CDR3 DNA reads TGCAGCGGCATGCAGGGGGTAAACTATGGCTACACCTTC. Translated: CSGMQGVNYGYTF.